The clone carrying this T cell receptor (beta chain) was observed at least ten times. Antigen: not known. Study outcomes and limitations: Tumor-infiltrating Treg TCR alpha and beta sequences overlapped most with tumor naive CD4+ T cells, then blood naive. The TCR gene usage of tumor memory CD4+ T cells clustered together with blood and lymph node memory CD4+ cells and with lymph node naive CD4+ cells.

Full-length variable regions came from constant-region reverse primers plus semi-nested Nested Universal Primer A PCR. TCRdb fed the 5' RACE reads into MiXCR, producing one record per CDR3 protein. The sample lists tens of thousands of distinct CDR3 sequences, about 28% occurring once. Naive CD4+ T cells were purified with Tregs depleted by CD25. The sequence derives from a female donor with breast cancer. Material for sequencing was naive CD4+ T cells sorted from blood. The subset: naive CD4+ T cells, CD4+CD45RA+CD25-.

The CDR3 DNA sequence: TGCAGTGCTAGGTTAGCGGGAGCCAAAGTCTACAATGAGCAGTTCTTC. It specifies CSARLAGAKVYNEQFF. The V call is TRBV20-1, the J call TRBJ2-1; TRBD2 aligns across 9 bases. V shed 3 bases, J shed 3 bases, and the junction held 9 bases outside the gene matches. Germline CDR1 is DFQATT and CDR2 is SNEGSKA (reference sequence). This CDR3 is 16 amino acids long.